Presented here are 28 T cell receptor beta chains from one specimen sequenced in a study of blood T cell repertoires in COVID-19. Sequencing was performed with immunoSEQ multiplex PCR; in TCRdb, only in-frame clones are kept and a portion is missing. The repertoire includes 77,000 or so clones, around 83% of them detected once, and 6.5% to 7.5% sits in the top ten. Material: peripheral blood. The source of these receptors is a man aged 25 to 45 with COVID-19, enrolled during active disease.

The chain is built from TRBV7-9 and TRBJ1-1; D is possibly TRBD1 (5 bases). This CDR3 spans 14 amino acids. The germline V and J ends were trimmed by 6 bases and 10 bases, with 21 bases remaining between them. CDR1 is SEHNR and CDR2 is FQNEAQ in the germline V gene (reference sequence). Here the CDR3 reads CASSNFGLSQGAFF. CDR3 DNA: TGTGCCAGCAGTAACTTCGGCCTCTCCCAGGGAGCTTTCTTT.

The chain links TRBV21-1 to TRBJ1-4. TRBV21-1 is given as a pseudogene. This CDR3 contains 20 residues. This CDR3 is CASSITQTRLKRRANEKLFF. In DNA, the CDR3 is TGTGCCAGCAGTATAACCCAAACTCGATTAAAAAGGAGAGCTAATGAAAAACTGTTTTTT.

This clone was recorded a few times. The genes are TRBV2 and TRBJ2-3, with 10 bases that match TRBD2. The germline CDR1 and CDR2 sequences are SNHLY and FYNNEI. V lost 1 base to trimming and J lost 5 bases; unmatched junction nucleotides: 6. The CDR3 loop spans 16 amino acids. The CDR3 DNA follows: TGTGCCAGCAGTGAAGAGAGCGGGAGGGCCGGAGATACGCAGTATTTT. This sequence encodes CASSEESGRAGDTQYF.

The chain couples TRBV9 to TRBJ2-5; 7 bases are a match to TRBD2. The trim removed 0 bases at V and 3 bases at J, leaving 8 bases unmatched. CDR1 is SGDLS and CDR2 is YYNGEE in the germline V gene. The CDR3 has 16 residues. In nucleotides, the CDR3 is TGTGCCAGCAGCGTAGCCCCGGGGGGTCCAGAAGAGACCCAGTACTTC. Its protein product is CASSVAPGGPEETQYF.

This clone was detected only a few times. V is TRBV6-5 and J is TRBJ1-1; 7 bases line up with TRBD1. J was trimmed by 1 base and V by 6 bases; bases with no gene match: 8. This CDR3 is 15 amino acids long. Germline lookup yields CDR1 MNHEY and CDR2 SVGAGI. This CDR3 reads CASSRRAGGNTEAFF. CDR3 DNA: TGTGCCAGCAGCCGTCGAGCAGGGGGGAACACTGAAGCTTTCTTT.

The V call is TRBV7-3, the J call TRBJ2-2, with D unresolved. CDR1 and CDR2 from the germline V gene are SGHTA and FQGTGA. V lost 5 bases and J 6 bases, leaving 7 bases between the germline ends. This CDR3 has 12 amino acids. CDR3 residues: CASSNGPGELFF. In DNA form, the CDR3 reads TGTGCCAGCAGCAACGGTCCCGGGGAGCTGTTTTTT.

The J gene is TRBJ1-2, the V gene TRBV24-1; TRBD1 matches at 8 bases. The V and J ends lost 4 bases and 11 bases, in that order; junction bases with no gene match: 11. The CDR3 totals 14 residues. CDR1 is KGHDR, CDR2 SFDVKD, per germline. The CDR3 DNA reads as TGTGCCACCAGTGACGGGGACAGGCCCAACACGTACACCTTC. Its translation is CATSDGDRPNTYTF.

The gene calls are TRBV19 and TRBJ1-1, with TRBD1 matching over 9 bases. Germline V gene data show CDR1 as LNHDA and CDR2 as SQIVND (reference sequence). After removal of 8 bases from V and 1 base from J, the junction contained 2 bases not matched to a gene. The CDR3 runs to 13 residues. CDR3 DNA sequence: TGTGCCAGTGCACAGGGGGCGAACACTGAAGCTTTCTTT. Translated: CASAQGANTEAFF.

J is TRBJ2-1 and V is TRBV27, with 11 positions matching TRBD2. V shed 8 bases and J 5 bases; nucleotides not matched to a gene: 8. The germline V gene encodes CDR1 MNHEY and CDR2 SMNVEV (reference sequence). CDR3 length: 15 residues. CDR3 protein: CASQPGTSGNNEQFF. Here the CDR3 DNA reads TGTGCCAGCCAACCCGGGACTAGCGGAAACAATGAGCAGTTCTTC.

The chain carries TRBV9 and TRBJ2-7; D might be TRBD1 (6 bases). CDR3 length equals 13 residues. The germline gives CDR1 SGDLS, CDR2 YYNGEE. V was trimmed by 3 bases and J by 7 bases, leaving 14 bases between them. CDR3 residues: CASSGRTAREQYF. CDR3 nucleotide sequence: TGTGCCAGCAGCGGAAGGACAGCGAGAGAGCAGTACTTC.

V is TRBV6-5 and J is TRBJ2-1; 9 bases fit TRBD1. This CDR3 spans 15 amino acids. V dropped 4 bases and J dropped 4; count of bases not matched to a gene: 5. Germline CDR1 and CDR2: MNHEY and SVGAGI. This CDR3 is CASSFRQGVYNEQFF. The CDR3 coding sequence is TGTGCCAGCAGTTTTCGACAGGGGGTTTACAATGAGCAGTTCTTC.

V is TRBV5-8 and J is TRBJ2-2; 10 nucleotides align to TRBD2. Germline V lookup: CDR1 SGHTS, CDR2 YDEGEE. V was pared by 3 bases and J by 2 bases, with 4 bases of the junction left unmatched. The CDR3 has 16 residues. The chain's CDR3 is CASSSGLALNTGELFF. The CDR3 DNA follows: TGTGCCAGCAGCTCGGGACTAGCGTTAAACACCGGGGAGCTGTTTTTT.

The chain has TRBV30 and TRBJ2-5; D is unclear. V shed 6 bases and J shed 1 base, with 9 bases lying between them. Germline loops: CDR1 GTSNPN, CDR2 SVGIG (reference sequence). CDR3 length equals 12 residues. The CDR3 sequence is CACTDTQETQYF. The CDR3 region has the DNA TGTGCCTGCACTGACACCCAAGAGACCCAGTACTTC. The full variable domain, in which reference TRBV30 and TRBJ2-5 provide the parts outside the CDR3, is SQTIHQWPATLVQPVGSPLSLECTVEGTSNPNLYWYRQAAGRGLQLLFYSVGIGQISSEVPQNLSASRPQDRQFILSSKKLLLSDSGFYLCACTDTQETQYFGPGTRLLVL.

This clone came up once. V gene TRBV30 combines with J gene TRBJ2-3, with 11 positions matching TRBD2. The junction had 10 bases not matched to a gene; V was cut back by 4 bases and J by 4 bases. The CDR3 has 16 residues. The germline V gene has CDR1 GTSNPN and CDR2 SVGIG (reference sequence). The CDR3 is CAWNTDLAGGPDTQYF. The CDR3 DNA reads TGTGCCTGGAATACTGACTTAGCGGGAGGGCCAGATACGCAGTATTTT.

J is TRBJ2-2 and V is TRBV27, with 7 bases that match TRBD2. CDR3 length equals 16 residues. The V segment lost 3 bases and the J segment 5 bases; nucleotides outside the gene matches: 9. Germline assignment: CDR1 MNHEY and CDR2 SMNVEV (reference sequence). CDR3 DNA: TGTGCCAGCAGTTTGTTGCGGGAGTGGGAGACCGGGGAGCTGTTTTTT. Protein sequence: CASSLLREWETGELFF.

This chain uses TRBV14 with TRBJ2-7, with 7 bases fitting TRBD2. Germline CDR1 is SGHDN and CDR2 is FVKESK. The CDR3 extends over 15 amino acids. The junction had 7 bases not matched to a gene; V was cut back by 3 bases and J by 2 bases. The CDR3: CASSHGGRPPYEQYF. The CDR3 DNA is TGTGCCAGCAGCCATGGCGGGAGACCTCCCTACGAGCAGTACTTC.

The chain is built from TRBV5-5 and TRBJ2-7; no firm D call. V was shortened by 0 bases and J by 7 bases, with 8 bases between the two germline ends. Germline V gene lookup returns CDR1 SGHKS and CDR2 YYEKEE (reference sequence). The CDR3 consists of 12 residues. The CDR3 spells CASSLVAQEQYF. The CDR3 nucleotides are TGTGCCAGCAGCTTGGTCGCACAAGAGCAGTACTTC.

The J gene is TRBJ2-7, the V gene TRBV10-3; TRBD2 is a possible D gene (6 bases). The CDR3 is 12 amino acids. Germline V lookup: CDR1 ENHRY, CDR2 SYGVKD. V was pared by 10 bases and J by 5 bases, with 15 bases between. In DNA, the CDR3 is TGTGCCAGCGGCCCGTGGGGGGACGAGCAGTACTTC. It encodes CASGPWGDEQYF.

This chain uses TRBV4-2 with TRBJ2-5; TRBD2 agrees at 9 bases. The CDR3 has 17 amino acids. The trim removed 0 bases at V and 5 bases at J, leaving 10 bases unmatched. Germline-derived CDR1 and CDR2 are LGHNA and YNFKEQ. The CDR3 nucleotides read TGTGCCAGCAGCCAAGATCGGGCAGCGGGAGGAAGGGAGACCCAGTACTTC. This translates into CASSQDRAAGGRETQYF.

This sequence joins TRBV15 and TRBJ2-5; 9 bases align to TRBD1. The CDR3 runs to 16 residues. Trimming at V came to 1 base and at J to 1 base, leaving 4 bases not matched to a gene. Germline assignment: CDR1 LNHNV and CDR2 YYDKDF (reference sequence). CDR3: CATSRAGTGIQETQYF. The CDR3 bases are TGTGCCACCAGCAGAGCCGGGACAGGGATCCAAGAGACCCAGTACTTC.

Remarks on this clone: An end of the junction does not agree with germline; a read error may underlie this. The chain carries TRBV28 and TRBJ2-7; 9 nucleotides match TRBD2. Germline CDR1 reads MDHEN; CDR2 reads SYDVKM. The CDR3 length is 14 residues. The CDR3 sequence: CASSIAGDSYEQYF. In DNA, the CDR3 is TGTGCCAGCAGCATAGCGGGAGACTCCTATGAGCAGTACTTC.

The chain carries TRBV9 and TRBJ2-5, with 8 bases lining up with TRBD2. The CDR3 sequence is 15 residues long. The V segment lost 5 bases and the J segment 6 bases; nucleotides outside the gene matches: 12. Germline lookup yields CDR1 SGDLS and CDR2 YYNGEE. The CDR3 nucleotides read TGTGCCAGCAGTCCCCCAGCGGGAGATCGGAAGACCCAGTACTTC. Translating it yields CASSPPAGDRKTQYF.

As DNA, the CDR3 is TGTGCCAGCAGCGTAGCTGGGGGCTCGGGTGAAAAACTGTTTTTT. Translation gives CASSVAGGSGEKLFF. V usage is TRBV9 and J usage is TRBJ1-4; D might be TRBD1 (6 bases). V was trimmed by 0 bases and J by 7 bases, leaving 13 bases between them. The CDR3 is 15 residues long. Per the germline V gene, CDR1 is SGDLS and CDR2 is YYNGEE.

This chain joins TRBV6-5 and TRBJ2-7, with TRBD2 matching 11 bases. Germline trimming cut 6 bases from V and 0 bases from J; bases unmatched to any gene: 4. Germline V gene sequence: CDR1 MNHEY, CDR2 SVGAGI. The CDR3 loop spans 15 amino acids. CDR3 DNA: TGTGCCAGCAGGACAACTAGCGGGAGCTCCTACGAGCAGTACTTC. Its protein is CASRTTSGSSYEQYF.

V is TRBV28 and J is TRBJ2-3; a weak D match, TRBD1 (6 bases). The CDR3 is 14 residues long. V lost 6 bases and J 3 bases, leaving 13 bases between the germline ends. Per the germline V gene, CDR1 is MDHEN and CDR2 is SYDVKM. As DNA, the CDR3 is TGTGCCAGCAGGGTGGACAGCTTAACAGATACGCAGTATTTT. Translation: CASRVDSLTDTQYF.

This clone was observed a few times. This chain uses TRBV5-4 with TRBJ2-3, with TRBD2 as a possible D gene (6 bases). The CDR3 totals 17 residues. V dropped 4 bases and J dropped 0 bases, with 18 bases sitting between them. Germline assignment: CDR1 SGHNT and CDR2 YYREEE (reference sequence). CDR3 in DNA: TGTGCCAGCAGCCTAGGGCCGGGGGAGCTGAGCACAGATACGCAGTATTTT. This gives the protein CASSLGPGELSTDTQYF.

This rearrangement joins TRBV12-5 to TRBJ2-1; D remains unclear. The germline V and J ends were trimmed by 2 bases and 12 bases, with 11 bases remaining between them. Germline V gives CDR1 LGHNT, CDR2 FRNRAP. The CDR3 spans 12 residues. The CDR3 loop reads CASGLPAGVQFF. DNA of the CDR3: TGTGCTAGTGGTTTGCCTGCAGGCGTGCAGTTCTTC. Based on the CDR3 plus reference TRBV12-5 and TRBJ2-1, the full variable domain is DARVTQTPRHKVTEMGQEVTMRCQPILGHNTVFWYRQTMMQGLELLAYFRNRAPLDDSGMPKDRFSAEMPDATLATLKIQPSEPRDSAVYFCASGLPAGVQFFGPGTRLTVL.

The chain is built from TRBV27 and TRBJ2-7, with 8 bases aligning to TRBD2. Germline V gives CDR1 MNHEY, CDR2 SMNVEV (reference sequence). V lost 0 bases, J lost 7 bases, and 11 bases stayed unmatched. The CDR3 has 16 amino acids. The chain's CDR3 is CASSLSAVGGAGEQYF. The CDR3 DNA is TGTGCCAGCAGTTTATCTGCCGTCGGGGGGGCGGGTGAGCAGTACTTC.